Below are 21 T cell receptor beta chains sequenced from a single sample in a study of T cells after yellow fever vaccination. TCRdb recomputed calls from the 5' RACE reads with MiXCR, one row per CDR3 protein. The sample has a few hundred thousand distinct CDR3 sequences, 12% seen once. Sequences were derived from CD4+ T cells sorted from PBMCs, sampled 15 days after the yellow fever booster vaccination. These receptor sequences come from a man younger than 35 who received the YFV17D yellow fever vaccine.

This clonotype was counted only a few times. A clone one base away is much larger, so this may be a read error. CDR3 DNA sequence: TGTGCCAGCAGTCGACAGGTTTCCTACGAGCAGTACTTC. It yields the protein CASSRQVSYEQYF. V usage is TRBV12-3 or TRBV12-4 and J usage is TRBJ2-7; TRBD1 might be the D (6 bases). The CDR3 spans 13 residues. The ends were cut back, 5 bases at V and 1 base at J, with 9 bases in the middle.

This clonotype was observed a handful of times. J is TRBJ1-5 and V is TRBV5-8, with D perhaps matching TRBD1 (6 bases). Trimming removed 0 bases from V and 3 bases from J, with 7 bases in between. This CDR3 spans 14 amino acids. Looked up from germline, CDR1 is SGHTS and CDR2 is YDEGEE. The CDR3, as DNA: TGTGCCAGCAGCTTGGGGGACAACAATCAGCCCCAGCATTTT. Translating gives CASSLGDNNQPQHF.

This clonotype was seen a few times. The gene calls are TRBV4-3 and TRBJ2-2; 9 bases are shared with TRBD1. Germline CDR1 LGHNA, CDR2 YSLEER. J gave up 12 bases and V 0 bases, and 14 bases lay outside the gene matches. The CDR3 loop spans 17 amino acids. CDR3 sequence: CASSQDMGYRGPGKLFF. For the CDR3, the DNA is TGCGCCAGCAGCCAAGACATGGGCTACAGGGGGCCGGGGAAGCTGTTTTTT.

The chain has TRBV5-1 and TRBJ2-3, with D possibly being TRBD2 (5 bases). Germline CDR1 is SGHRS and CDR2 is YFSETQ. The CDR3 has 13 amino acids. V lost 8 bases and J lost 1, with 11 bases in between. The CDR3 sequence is CASRTGRTDTQYF. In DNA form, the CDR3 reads TGCGCCAGTCGGACTGGCCGCACAGATACGCAGTATTTT.

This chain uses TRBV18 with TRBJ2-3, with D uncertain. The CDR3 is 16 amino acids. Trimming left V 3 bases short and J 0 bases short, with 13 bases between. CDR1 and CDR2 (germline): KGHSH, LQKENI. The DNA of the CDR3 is TGTGCCAGCTCACCCGGTTCAGGATCTAGCACAGATACGCAGTATTTT. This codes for CASSPGSGSSTDTQYF.

CDR3 sequence reads: CASSLNQRVDTQYF. The CDR3 DNA follows: TGTGCCAGCAGCTTAAACCAACGGGTAGATACGCAGTATTTT. The chain combines TRBV7-3 with TRBJ2-3; D is undetermined. This CDR3 is built from 14 residues. Germline V gene lookup returns CDR1 SGHTA and CDR2 FQGTGA. The V end was cut by 1 base, the J end by 5 bases, with 10 bases between.

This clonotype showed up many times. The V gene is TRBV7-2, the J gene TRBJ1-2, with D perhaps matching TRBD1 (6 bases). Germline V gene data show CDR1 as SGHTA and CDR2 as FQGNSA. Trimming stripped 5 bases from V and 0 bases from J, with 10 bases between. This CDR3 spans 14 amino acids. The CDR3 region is CASSRDTANYGYTF. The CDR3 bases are TGTGCCAGCAGCCGGGACACTGCTAACTATGGCTACACCTTC.

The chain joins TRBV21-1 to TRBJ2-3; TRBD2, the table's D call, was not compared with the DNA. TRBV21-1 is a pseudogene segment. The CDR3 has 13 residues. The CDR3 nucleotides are TGTGCCAGCAGCAAAAGGGGGAGGGATACGCAGTATTTT. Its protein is CASSKRGRDTQYF.

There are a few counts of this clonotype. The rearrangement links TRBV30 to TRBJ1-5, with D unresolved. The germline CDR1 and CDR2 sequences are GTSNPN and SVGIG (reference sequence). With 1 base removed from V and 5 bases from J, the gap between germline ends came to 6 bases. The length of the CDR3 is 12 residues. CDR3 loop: CAWSGGDQPQHF. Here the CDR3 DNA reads TGTGCCTGGAGTGGGGGAGATCAGCCCCAGCATTTT. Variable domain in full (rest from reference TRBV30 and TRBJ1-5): SQTIHQWPATLVQPVGSPLSLECTVEGTSNPNLYWYRQAAGRGLQLLFYSVGIGQISSEVPQNLSASRPQDRQFILSSKKLLLSDSGFYLCAWSGGDQPQHFGDGTRLSIL.

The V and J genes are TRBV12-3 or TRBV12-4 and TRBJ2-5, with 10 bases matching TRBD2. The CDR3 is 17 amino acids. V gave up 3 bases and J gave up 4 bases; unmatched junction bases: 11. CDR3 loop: CASSFGSGGSTGETQYF. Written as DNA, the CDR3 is TGTGCCAGCAGTTTCGGTAGCGGGGGGTCCACCGGAGAGACCCAGTACTTC.

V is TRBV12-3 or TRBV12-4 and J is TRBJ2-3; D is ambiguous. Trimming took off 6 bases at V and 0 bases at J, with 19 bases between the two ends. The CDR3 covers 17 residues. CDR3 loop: CASSPRRMGPSTDTQYF. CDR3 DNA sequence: TGTGCCAGCAGCCCGCGCCGAATGGGTCCTAGCACAGATACGCAGTATTTT.

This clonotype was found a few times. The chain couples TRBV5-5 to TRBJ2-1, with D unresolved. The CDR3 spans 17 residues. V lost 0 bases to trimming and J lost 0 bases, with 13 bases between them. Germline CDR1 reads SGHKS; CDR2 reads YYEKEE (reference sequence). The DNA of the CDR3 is TGTGCCAGCAGCTTGGCTTGGGAACCAAGCTCCTACAATGAGCAGTTCTTC. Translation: CASSLAWEPSSYNEQFF.

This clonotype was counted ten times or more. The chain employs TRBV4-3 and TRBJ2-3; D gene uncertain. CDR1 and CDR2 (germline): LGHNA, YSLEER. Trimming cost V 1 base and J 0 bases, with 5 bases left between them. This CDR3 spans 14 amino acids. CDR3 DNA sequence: TGCGCCAGCAGCCAAGGGGGAAGCACAGATACGCAGTATTTT. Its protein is CASSQGGSTDTQYF.

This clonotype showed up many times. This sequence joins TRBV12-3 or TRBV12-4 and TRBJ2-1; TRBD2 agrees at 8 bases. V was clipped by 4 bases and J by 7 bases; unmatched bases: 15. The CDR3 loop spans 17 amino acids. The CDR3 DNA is TGTGCCAGCAGTTACCCCTTTGGAGCGGGGGACTTAAATGAGCAGTTCTTC. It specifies CASSYPFGAGDLNEQFF.

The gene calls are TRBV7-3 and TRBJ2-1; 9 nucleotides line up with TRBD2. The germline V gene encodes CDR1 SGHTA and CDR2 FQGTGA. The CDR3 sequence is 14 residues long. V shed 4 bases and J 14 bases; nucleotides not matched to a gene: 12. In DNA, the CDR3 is TGTGCCAGCAGCTCCCGGGTAGCGGGGGAAGTGAAGTTCTTC. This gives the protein CASSSRVAGEVKFF.

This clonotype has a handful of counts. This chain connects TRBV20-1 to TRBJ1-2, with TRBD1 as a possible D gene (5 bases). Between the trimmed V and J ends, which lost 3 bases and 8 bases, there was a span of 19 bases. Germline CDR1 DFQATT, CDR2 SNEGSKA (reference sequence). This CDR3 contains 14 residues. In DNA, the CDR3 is TGCAGTGCTAGCCCCCTAGGTGGAGAGGGGGGCTACACCTTC. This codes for CSASPLGGEGGYTF.

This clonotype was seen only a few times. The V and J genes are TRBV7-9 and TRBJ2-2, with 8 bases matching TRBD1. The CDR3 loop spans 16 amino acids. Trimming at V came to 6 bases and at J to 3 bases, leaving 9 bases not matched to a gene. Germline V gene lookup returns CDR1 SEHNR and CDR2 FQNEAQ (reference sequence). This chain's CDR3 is CASRGTGQGDTGELFF. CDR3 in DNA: TGTGCCAGCAGAGGGACCGGACAGGGAGACACCGGGGAGCTGTTTTTT.

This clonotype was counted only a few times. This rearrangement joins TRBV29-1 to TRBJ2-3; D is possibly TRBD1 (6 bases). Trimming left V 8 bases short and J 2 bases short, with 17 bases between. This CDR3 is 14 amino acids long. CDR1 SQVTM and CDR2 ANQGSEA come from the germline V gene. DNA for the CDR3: TGCAGCCTTCAATTACAGGGATTCACAGATACGCAGTATTTT. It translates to CSLQLQGFTDTQYF.

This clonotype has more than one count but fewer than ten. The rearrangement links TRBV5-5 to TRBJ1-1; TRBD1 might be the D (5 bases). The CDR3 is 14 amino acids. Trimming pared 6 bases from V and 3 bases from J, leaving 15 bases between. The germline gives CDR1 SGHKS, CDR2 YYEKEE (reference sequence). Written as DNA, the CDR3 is TGTGCCAGCACGAACGGGGGATGGGACACTGAAGCTTTCTTT. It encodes CASTNGGWDTEAFF.

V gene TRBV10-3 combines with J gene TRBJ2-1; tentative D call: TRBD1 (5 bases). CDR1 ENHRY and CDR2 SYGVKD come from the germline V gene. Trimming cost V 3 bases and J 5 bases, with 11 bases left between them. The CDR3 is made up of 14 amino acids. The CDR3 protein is CAISEGQGDNEQFF. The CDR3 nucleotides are TGTGCCATCAGTGAAGGGCAGGGCGACAATGAGCAGTTCTTC.

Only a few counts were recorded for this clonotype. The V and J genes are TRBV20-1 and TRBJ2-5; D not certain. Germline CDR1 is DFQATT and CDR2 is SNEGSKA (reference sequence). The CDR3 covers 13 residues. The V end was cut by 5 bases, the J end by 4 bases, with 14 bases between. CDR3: CSAASTSPETQYF. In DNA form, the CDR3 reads TGCAGTGCTGCTTCGACCTCTCCAGAGACCCAGTACTTC.